Each of the 3 T cell receptor beta chains below was sequenced from the same sample in a study of long-term antiretroviral therapy in people with HIV. Assay version v3.0 of immunoSEQ was used, and it was run at survey level. The repertoire was sequenced with immunoSEQ multiplex PCR; TCRdb's copy has only in-frame clones and lacks some. The data contain about 18,000 clones, about 81% of them seen just once; the ten biggest clones take up about 13%. Sequencing was performed on unsorted PBMCs, taken 0.3 years after starting antiretroviral therapy. Source of these receptors: a woman aged 45-60 years with HIV.

The chain has TRBV2 and TRBJ1-2; D remains ambiguous. Germline CDR1 is SNHLY and CDR2 is FYNNEI. The CDR3 sequence is 11 residues long. Trimming pared 2 bases from V and 5 bases from J, leaving 3 bases between. CDR3 nucleotides: TGTGCCAGCAGTGAACTTTATGGCTACACCTTC. Amino acids: CASSELYGYTF.

In nucleotides, the CDR3 is TGTGCCAGCAGCTTGGGGGGAGGAGCGGGGGACGTCTCTGGGGCCAACGTCCTGACTTTC. Translating it yields CASSLGGGAGDVSGANVLTF. The V and J genes are TRBV5-4 and TRBJ2-6; 8 nucleotides agree with TRBD2. V was clipped by 0 bases and J by 0 bases; unmatched bases: 11. Germline V CDR1 and CDR2: SGHNT, YYREEE (reference sequence). The CDR3 runs to 20 residues.

The genes are TRBV11-2 and TRBJ2-3, with 8 bases identical to TRBD2. The CDR3 covers 15 residues. The germline V gene has CDR1 SGHAT and CDR2 FQNNGV. V was clipped by 2 bases and J by 5 bases; unmatched bases: 6. CDR3 sequence reads: CASSLRGGHQDTQYF. CDR3 in DNA: TGTGCCAGCAGCTTACGGGGGGGCCATCAAGATACGCAGTATTTT.